This T cell receptor beta chain was identified in a study of cytomegalovirus exposure and HLA in healthy donors. Only a few counts were recorded for this clone. The CDR3 covers 15 residues. Germline trimming cut 4 bases from V and 4 bases from J; bases unmatched to any gene: 1. CDR1 is SGHNT and CDR2 is YYREEE in the germline V gene (reference sequence). It was with 60 Vbeta and 13 Jbeta primers that the PCR ran. Produced via immunoSEQ multiplex PCR; TCRdb's table is partial and in-frame only. The sample includes around 80,000 clones, 62% of them seen just once. The chain carries TRBV5-4 and TRBJ2-1; 14 nucleotides match TRBD2. The origin of this receptor is a male donor in good health and CMV-seropositive. The specimen sequenced was PBMCs. The DNA for the CDR3 is TGTGCCAGCAGCAGGACTAGCGGGGGGTACAATGAGCAGTTCTTC. Translated: CASSRTSGGYNEQFF.